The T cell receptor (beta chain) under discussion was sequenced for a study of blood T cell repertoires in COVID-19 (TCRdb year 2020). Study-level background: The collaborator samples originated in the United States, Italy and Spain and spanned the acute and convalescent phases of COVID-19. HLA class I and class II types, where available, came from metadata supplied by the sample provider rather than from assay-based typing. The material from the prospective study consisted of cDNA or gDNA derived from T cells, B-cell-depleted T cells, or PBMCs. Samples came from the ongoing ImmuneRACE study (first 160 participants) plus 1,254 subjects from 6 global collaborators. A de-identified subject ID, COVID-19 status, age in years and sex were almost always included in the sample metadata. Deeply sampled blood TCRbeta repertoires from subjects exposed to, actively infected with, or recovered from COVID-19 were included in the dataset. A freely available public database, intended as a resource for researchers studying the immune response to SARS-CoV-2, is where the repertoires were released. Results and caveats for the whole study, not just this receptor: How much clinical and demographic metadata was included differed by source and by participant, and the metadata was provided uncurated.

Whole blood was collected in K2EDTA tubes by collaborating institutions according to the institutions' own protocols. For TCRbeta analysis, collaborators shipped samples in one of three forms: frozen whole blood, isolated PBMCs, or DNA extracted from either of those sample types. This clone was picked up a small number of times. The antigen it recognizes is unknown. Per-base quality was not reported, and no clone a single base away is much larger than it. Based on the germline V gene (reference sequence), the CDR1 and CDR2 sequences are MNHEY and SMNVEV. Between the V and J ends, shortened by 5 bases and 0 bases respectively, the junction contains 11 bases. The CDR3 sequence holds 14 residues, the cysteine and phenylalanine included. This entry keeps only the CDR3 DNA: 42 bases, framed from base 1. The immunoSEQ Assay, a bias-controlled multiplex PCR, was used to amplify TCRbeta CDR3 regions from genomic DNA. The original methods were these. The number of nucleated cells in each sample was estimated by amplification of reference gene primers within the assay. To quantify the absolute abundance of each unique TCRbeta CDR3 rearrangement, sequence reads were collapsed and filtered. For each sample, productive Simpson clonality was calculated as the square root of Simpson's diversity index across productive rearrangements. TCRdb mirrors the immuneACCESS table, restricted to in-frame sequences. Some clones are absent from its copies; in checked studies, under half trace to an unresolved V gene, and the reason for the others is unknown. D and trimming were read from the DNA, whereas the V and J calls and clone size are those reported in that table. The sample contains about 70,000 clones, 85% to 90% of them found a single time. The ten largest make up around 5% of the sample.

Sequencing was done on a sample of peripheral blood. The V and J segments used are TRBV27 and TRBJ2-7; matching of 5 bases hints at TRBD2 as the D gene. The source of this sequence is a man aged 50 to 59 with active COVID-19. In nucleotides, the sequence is TGTGCCAGCAGTCCGGACTCAAACTCCTACGAGCAGTACTTC. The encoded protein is CASSPDSNSYEQYF.